The 21 T cell receptor beta chains below all came from one sample that was sequenced in a study of vaccination effects on CD4 cells after COVID-19. The antigens these receptors bind are not known. Assay used: immunoSEQ multiplex PCR; TCRdb lists only in-frame clones, some missing. The sample includes tens of thousands of clones, 65% to 70% seen only once; the top ten take roughly 10%. The ViraFEST assay expanded antigen-specific CD4+ T cells with viral peptide pools before sequencing. Researchers isolated CD4+ T cells once approximately 10 days of culture had elapsed. Nucleocapsid antibodies stayed negative before and after vaccination, showing no earlier SARS-CoV-2 infection. This specimen was CD4+ T cells from PBMCs cultured with HCoV-NL63 spike peptides, taken before COVID-19 vaccination. These receptors were taken from a human donor who received a COVID-19 vaccine.

The rearrangement uses TRBV10-1 and TRBJ2-3; tentatively, D is TRBD2 (6 bases). The CDR3 covers 14 residues. The germline CDR1 and CDR2 sequences are WNHNN and SYGVQD (reference sequence). The germline V and J ends were trimmed by 6 bases and 2 bases, with 12 bases remaining between them. This CDR3 reads CASSDGTATDTQYF. The DNA for the CDR3 is TGCGCCAGCAGCGACGGGACTGCCACAGATACGCAGTATTTT.

This sequence joins TRBV2 and TRBJ2-7, with D unclear. The CDR3 totals 12 residues. Trimming shortened V by 7 bases and J by 4 bases, and 11 bases separated the two germline ends. The V gene's germline CDR1 is SNHLY and CDR2 FYNNEI. The DNA for the CDR3 is TGTGCCAGCACCGAGAGGAGTTACGAGCAGTACTTC. Its protein is CASTERSYEQYF.

The rearrangement uses TRBV5-1 and TRBJ2-4; TRBD2 matches 8 bases. V lost 4 bases and J lost 2; bases outside the gene matches: 11. This CDR3 has 17 amino acids. CDR1 and CDR2 from the germline V gene are SGHRS and YFSETQ. The CDR3 reads CASSPSGGRLSKNIQYF. The DNA for the CDR3 is TGCGCCAGCAGCCCGTCGGGGGGGCGATTATCCAAAAACATTCAGTACTTC.

This sequence joins TRBV27 and TRBJ2-5; 7 bases are shared with TRBD1. Trimming at V came to 3 bases and at J to 5 bases, leaving 9 bases not matched to a gene. CDR3 length: 15 residues. Germline values: CDR1 MNHEY, CDR2 SMNVEV (reference sequence). In nucleotides, the CDR3 is TGTGCCAGCAGTTTCCTACGACAGGGTGTGGAGACCCAGTACTTC. Its protein is CASSFLRQGVETQYF.

The chain carries TRBV9 and TRBJ1-1; unclear D gene. Trimming took off 3 bases at V and 8 bases at J, with 14 bases between the two ends. The germline V gene has CDR1 SGDLS and CDR2 YYNGEE. The CDR3 has 13 amino acids. The CDR3 spells CASSADFNGEAFF. The CDR3 region has the DNA TGTGCCAGCAGCGCGGATTTTAACGGGGAAGCTTTCTTT.

This clone was counted ten times or more. The V call is TRBV23-1, the J call TRBJ1-1; no clear D gene. TRBV23-1 belongs to the ORF category, with a function that is uncertain. There are 13 residues in the CDR3. The V end was cut by 0 bases, the J end by 9 bases, with 11 bases between. The DNA of the CDR3 is TGCGCCAGCAGTCAATCGTGGAAACGGAAAGCTTTCTTT. It yields the protein CASSQSWKRKAFF.

This clone occurred a few times. This sequence joins TRBV18 and TRBJ1-2; 9 nucleotides line up with TRBD1. The CDR3 is 17 amino acids. Germline V lookup: CDR1 KGHSH, CDR2 LQKENI. The V gene end was trimmed by 3 bases and the J gene end by 7 bases; junction bases not matched to a gene: 15. Written as DNA, the CDR3 is TGTGCCAGCTCACCCCCTGCGTTTGTCGGGACAGGGCTTGGCTACACCTTC. Amino acids: CASSPPAFVGTGLGYTF.

This clone was counted between two and nine times. The gene calls are TRBV5-1 and TRBJ2-5; 9 nucleotides align to TRBD2. The CDR3 runs to 16 residues. The trim removed 0 bases at V and 4 bases at J, leaving 7 bases unmatched. CDR1 and CDR2 (germline): SGHRS, YFSETQ. CDR3 sequence reads: CASSLEPSGNGETQYF. The CDR3 DNA reads TGCGCCAGCAGCTTGGAACCTAGCGGGAACGGAGAGACCCAGTACTTC. Full variable domain (rest looked up from reference TRBV5-1 and TRBJ2-5): KAGVTQTPRYLIKTRGQQVTLSCSPISGHRSVSWYQQTPGQGLQFLFEYFSETQRNKGNFPGRFSGRQFSNSRSEMNVSTLELGDSALYLCASSLEPSGNGETQYFGPGTRLLVL.

J is TRBJ2-5 and V is TRBV24-1; D is perhaps TRBD2 (6 bases). Germline CDR1 and CDR2: KGHDR and SFDVKD. This CDR3 has 15 residues. Trimming removed 3 bases at V and 5 bases at J, with 15 bases between. The CDR3 DNA follows: TGTGCCACCAGTGATCGGAGGGTTCCCCCCGAGACCCAGTACTTC. Residues: CATSDRRVPPETQYF.

This clone has a single count. This chain connects TRBV3-1 (or the pseudogene TRBV3-2) to TRBJ1-2, with D possibly being TRBD1 (5 bases). Germline CDR1 reads LGHDT; CDR2 reads YNNKEL (reference sequence). V was cut by 2 bases and J by 4 bases, with 11 bases left in between. The CDR3 consists of 14 residues. The CDR3 reads CASSQQGDAYGYTF. The CDR3 DNA reads as TGTGCCAGCAGCCAACAGGGAGATGCCTATGGCTACACCTTC.

In nucleotides, the CDR3 is TGTGCCAGCAGCCCGGGGACAGGGAGGACAGATACGCAGTATTTT. Protein product: CASSPGTGRTDTQYF. The chain employs TRBV27 and TRBJ2-3; TRBD1 matches 9 bases. V trimming: 6 bases; J trimming: 3 bases; junction bases outside the gene matches: 7. This CDR3 comprises 15 residues. CDR1 MNHEY and CDR2 SMNVEV come from the germline V gene (reference sequence).

This clone was found once. The chain links TRBV10-1 to TRBJ2-2, with 7 bases lining up with TRBD2. CDR1 is WNHNN, CDR2 SYGVQD, per germline (reference sequence). This CDR3 has 14 amino acids. J was trimmed by 3 bases and V by 6 bases; bases with no gene match: 4. The CDR3 is CASRSGDDTGELFF. The CDR3 DNA follows: TGCGCCAGCAGGAGCGGGGACGACACCGGGGAGCTGTTTTTT.

Only one count was recorded for this clone. The V and J genes are TRBV6-5 and TRBJ1-4; perhaps TRBD1 as D (6 bases). From germline, CDR1 is MNHEY and CDR2 SVGAGI. CDR3 length: 14 residues. Trimming took 7 bases from V and 2 from J, leaving 11 bases between them. In DNA form, the CDR3 reads TGTGCCAGCATCGCGGGGGGCACTAATGAAAAACTGTTTTTT. This gives the protein CASIAGGTNEKLFF.

V usage is TRBV19 and J usage is TRBJ2-3; D remains ambiguous. Germline assignment: CDR1 LNHDA and CDR2 SQIVND (reference sequence). V was pared by 1 base and J by 3 bases, with 8 bases between. The CDR3 sequence is 14 residues long. The CDR3, as DNA: TGTGCCAGTAGTATAGGGGGATTTACAGATACGCAGTATTTT. Its translation: CASSIGGFTDTQYF.

This clone came up a few times. The V and J genes are TRBV5-1 and TRBJ2-7; D gene unclear. Trimming stripped 4 bases from V and 3 bases from J, with 17 bases between. The CDR3 has 15 residues. The V gene's germline CDR1 is SGHRS and CDR2 YFSETQ. CDR3 DNA: TGCGCCAGCAGCCCCTCTAGGTGGCCAAACTACGAGCAGTACTTC. Translating it yields CASSPSRWPNYEQYF.

J is TRBJ1-6 and V is TRBV7-2; D gene uncertain. Germline V CDR1 and CDR2: SGHTA, FQGNSA. V was clipped by 1 base and J by 9 bases, with 10 bases between them. This CDR3 is 14 amino acids long. The DNA of the CDR3 is TGTGCCAGCAGCTTAGATCGGATGGCTTCACCCCTCCACTTT. Translated: CASSLDRMASPLHF.

This clone appeared a few times. The chain couples TRBV18 to TRBJ2-1, with 7 nucleotides matching TRBD1. Germline trimming cut 3 bases from V and 8 bases from J; bases unmatched to any gene: 16. Germline CDR1 and CDR2: KGHSH and LQKENI. This CDR3 is built from 17 residues. CDR3 DNA: TGTGCCAGCTCACCCCTAGACAGGGCAAAGGGACGCGATGAGCAGTTCTTC. This gives the protein CASSPLDRAKGRDEQFF.

V is TRBV30 and J is TRBJ1-3; TRBD1 matches at 7 bases. The junction had 9 bases not matched to a gene; V was cut back by 2 bases and J by 5 bases. The germline V gene encodes CDR1 GTSNPN and CDR2 SVGIG (reference sequence). The CDR3 is made up of 15 amino acids. The DNA for the CDR3 is TGTGCCTGGAGTCTCCCTGGGACAGTCCGAAACACCATATATTTT. It translates to CAWSLPGTVRNTIYF.

This clone was detected only once. The chain employs TRBV11-2 and TRBJ2-5; D gene uncertain. This CDR3 is 14 amino acids long. The germline gives CDR1 SGHAT, CDR2 FQNNGV. Trimming took 4 bases from V and 9 from J, leaving 18 bases between them. CDR3 sequence reads: CASSSQLLPAPQYF. For the CDR3, the DNA is TGTGCCAGCAGCTCCCAACTCTTACCCGCGCCCCAGTACTTC. The variable domain in full, with the rest retrieved from reference TRBV11-2 and TRBJ2-5, is EAGVAQSPRYKIIEKRQSVAFWCNPISGHATLYWYQQILGQGPKLLIQFQNNGVVDDSQLPKDRFSAERLKGVDSTLKIQPAKLEDSAVYLCASSSQLLPAPQYFGPGTRLLVL.

This chain uses TRBV5-1 with TRBJ2-1, with 8 bases fitting TRBD2. Per germline, CDR1 SGHRS and CDR2 YFSETQ. Germline trimming cut 4 bases from V and 6 bases from J; bases unmatched to any gene: 6. The CDR3 has 14 residues. The CDR3 nucleotides read TGCGCCAGCAGCGAGGGACTAGTAATCAATGAGCAGTTCTTC. Its protein product is CASSEGLVINEQFF.

The J gene is TRBJ2-1, the V gene TRBV7-4; 8 bases agree with TRBD2. The CDR3 length is 20 residues. V lost 2 bases, J lost 7 bases, and 22 bases stayed unmatched. Germline lookup yields CDR1 SGHVT and CDR2 SQSDAQ. The CDR3 loop reads CASSLRGLDSINSTANEQFF. The CDR3 bases are TGTGCCAGCAGCTTAAGGGGACTAGACAGCATTAATTCCACGGCAAATGAGCAGTTCTTC.